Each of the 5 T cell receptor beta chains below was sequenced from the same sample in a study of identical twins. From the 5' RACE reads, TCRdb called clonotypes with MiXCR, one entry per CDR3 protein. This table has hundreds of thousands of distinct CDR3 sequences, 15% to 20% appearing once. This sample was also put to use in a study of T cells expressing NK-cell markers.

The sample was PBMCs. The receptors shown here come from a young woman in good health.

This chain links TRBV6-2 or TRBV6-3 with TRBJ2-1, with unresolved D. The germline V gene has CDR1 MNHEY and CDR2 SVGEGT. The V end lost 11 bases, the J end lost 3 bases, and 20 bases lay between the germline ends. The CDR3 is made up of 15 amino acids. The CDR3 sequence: CAGRRKGNYYNEQFF. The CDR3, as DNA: TGTGCCGGAAGGCGAAAGGGTAATTACTACAATGAGCAGTTCTTC.

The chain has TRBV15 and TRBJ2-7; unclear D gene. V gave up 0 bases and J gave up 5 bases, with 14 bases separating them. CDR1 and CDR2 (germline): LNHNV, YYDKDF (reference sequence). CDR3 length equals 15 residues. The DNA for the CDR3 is TGTGCCACCAGCAGAGATCACGGTAATTTGGACGAGCAGTACTTC. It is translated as CATSRDHGNLDEQYF.

The CDR3 loop reads CASSLGAGTSGYEQYF. The DNA for the CDR3 is TGTGCCAGCAGCTTAGGGGCCGGGACTAGCGGGTACGAGCAGTACTTC. The chain employs TRBV7-2 and TRBJ2-7; 12 bases line up with TRBD2. CDR1 SGHTA and CDR2 FQGNSA come from the germline V gene. With V trimmed by 1 base and J by 4 bases, 5 bases remained unmatched. CDR3 length: 16 residues.

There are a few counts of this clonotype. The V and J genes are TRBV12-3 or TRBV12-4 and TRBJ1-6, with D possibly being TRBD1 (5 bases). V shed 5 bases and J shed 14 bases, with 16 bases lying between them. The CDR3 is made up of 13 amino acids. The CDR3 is CASSPPGGLALHF. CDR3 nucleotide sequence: TGTGCCAGCAGTCCCCCCGGGGGTCTGGCCCTCCACTTT.

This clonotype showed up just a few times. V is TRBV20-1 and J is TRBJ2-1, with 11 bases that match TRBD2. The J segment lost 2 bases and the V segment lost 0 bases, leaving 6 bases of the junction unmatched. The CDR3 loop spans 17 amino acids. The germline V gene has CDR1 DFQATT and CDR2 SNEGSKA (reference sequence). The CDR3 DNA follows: TGCAGTGCTAGAGATTTTTTAGCGGGAGGGCCCTACAATGAGCAGTTCTTC. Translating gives CSARDFLAGGPYNEQFF.